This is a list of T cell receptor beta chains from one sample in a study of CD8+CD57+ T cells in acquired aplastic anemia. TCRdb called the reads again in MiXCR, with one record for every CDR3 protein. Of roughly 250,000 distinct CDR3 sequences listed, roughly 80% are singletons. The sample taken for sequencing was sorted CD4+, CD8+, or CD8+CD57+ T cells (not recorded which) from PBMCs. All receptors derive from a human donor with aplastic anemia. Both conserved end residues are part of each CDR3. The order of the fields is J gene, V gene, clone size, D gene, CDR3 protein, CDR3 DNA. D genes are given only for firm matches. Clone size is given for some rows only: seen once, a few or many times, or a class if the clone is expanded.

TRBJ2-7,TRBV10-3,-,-,CAISDVQGNYEQNF,TGTGCCATCAGTGACGTGCAGGGTAACTACGAGCAGAACTTC
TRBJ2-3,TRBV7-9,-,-,CASSLERGPDTQAF,TGTGCCAGCAGCTTAGAGCGAGGTCCCGACACTCAAGCTTTT
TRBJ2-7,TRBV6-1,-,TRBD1,CASRFTGGNYEQYF,TGTGCCAGCAGGTTCACAGGGGGAAACTACGAGCAGTACTTC
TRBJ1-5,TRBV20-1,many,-,CSAPDTAGAHQPQHF,TGCAGTGCTCCGGATACAGCGGGAGCACATCAGCCCCAGCATTTT
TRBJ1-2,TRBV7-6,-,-,CASSLAGVANDQFTF,TGTGCCAGCAGCCTAGCGGGAGTAGCCAATGATCAGTTCACCTTC
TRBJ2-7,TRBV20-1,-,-,CSASGRYEQYF,TGCAGTGCCAGTGGTCGGTACGAGCAGTACTTC
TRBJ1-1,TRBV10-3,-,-,CAISGLGGKNTEAFF,TGCGCCATCAGCGGCCTTGGAGGGAAGAACACTGAAGCTTTCTTT
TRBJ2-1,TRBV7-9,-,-,CASSFERSGLSGRQFF,TGTGCCAGCAGCTTTGAAAGAAGCGGTTTGAGCGGTAGGCAGTTCTTC
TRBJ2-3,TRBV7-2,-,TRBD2,CASSFPGGPATQYF,TGTGCCAGCAGCTTTCCGGGAGGTCCGGCTACGCAGTATTTT
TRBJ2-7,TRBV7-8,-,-,CASSYVQGTDEQYF,TGTGCCAGCAGCTACGTGCAGGGTACCGACGAGCAGTATTTC
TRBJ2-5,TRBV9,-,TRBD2,CASSVAGRETQYF,TGTGCCAGCAGCGTAGCCGGGAGGGAGACCCAGTACTTC
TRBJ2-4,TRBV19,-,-,CASSIAVGNYNQQF,TGTGCCAGTAGTATCGCCGTAGGCAACTACAATCAGCAGTTC
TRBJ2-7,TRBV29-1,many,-,CSVLEVYEQYF,TGCAGCGTTTTAGAGGTCTACGAGCAGTACTTC
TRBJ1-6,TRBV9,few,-,CASSVDSAAYNSPLHF,TGTGCCAGCAGCGTGGACAGCGCCGCCTATAATTCACCCCTCCACTTT
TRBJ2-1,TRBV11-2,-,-,CASRVTYNEQFF,TGTGCCAGCAGAGTAACTTACAATGAGCAGTTCTTC
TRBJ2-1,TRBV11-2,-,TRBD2,CASTGTSGGGEQFF,TGTGCCAGCACCGGGACTAGCGGGGGCGGTGAGCAGTTCTTC
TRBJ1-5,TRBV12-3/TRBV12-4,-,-,CASSLGGKSNQPQHF,TGTGCCAGCAGTTTGGGCGGGAAAAGCAATCAGCCCCAGCATTTT
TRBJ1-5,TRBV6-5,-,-,CASSADGGGGNQPQHF,TGTGCCAGCAGTGCCGATGGAGGAGGCGGCAATCAGCCCCAGCATTTT
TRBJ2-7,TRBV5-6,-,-,CASSLEGEYEQYF,TGTGCCAGCAGCTTGGAGGGGGAATACGAGCAGTACTTC
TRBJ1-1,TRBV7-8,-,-,CASSLAGGTEAHF,TGTGCCAGCAGCTTAGCGGGAGGGACCGAAGCGCACTTT
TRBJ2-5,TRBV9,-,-,CASSVGSEQDTPHF,TGTGCCAGCAGCGTAGGCAGCGAGCAAGATACCCCGCACTTC
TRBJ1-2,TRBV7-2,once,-,CASSLAGGRVNYDYTF,TGTGCCAGCAGCTTAGCGGGAGGACGCGTGAATTATGACTACACCTTC
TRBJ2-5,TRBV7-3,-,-,CASSFQGGETQYF,TGTGCCAGCAGCTTCCAGGGAGGTGAGACCCAGTACTTC
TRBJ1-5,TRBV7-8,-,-,CARSLAGGPNTQYHF,TGTGCCAGAAGCTTAGCGGGAGGGCCAAATACGCAGTATCATTTT
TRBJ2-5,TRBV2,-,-,CATSGAHAYDTQNF,TGTGCCACCAGCGGAGCACATGCGTACGATACCCAGAACTTC
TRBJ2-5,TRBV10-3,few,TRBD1,CAIRGQGAGETQYF,TGTGCCATCAGGGGACAGGGGGCGGGAGAGACCCAGTACTTC